The clone carrying this TCR beta chain was seen ten or more times. No antigen is known for it. The sample originates from a study of T cells in Graves' hyperthyroidism and ophthalmopathy. Diagnosis rested on symptoms, serum thyroxine and TRAb, thyroid ultrasound, and orbital computed tomography. Study-wide results and limits: Blood shared most expanded thyroid clonotypes above 0.001.

TCR beta CDR3 region amplification was performed from RNA transcripts. HTBI primers were the set used in a first-round RT-PCR of the TCR CDR3. A single record per CDR3 protein comes from TCRdb applying MiXCR to the multiplex PCR reads. The table lists 500,000 to 750,000 distinct CDR3 sequences, approximately 15% of them singletons, with around 7% in the top ten. Sequenced sample: blood. This receptor was obtained from a woman aged 18-29 years with Graves' ophthalmopathy.

The CDR3 spells CASRFREATEAFF. CDR3 DNA sequence: TGTGCCAGTAGGTTCAGGGAGGCCACTGAAGCTTTCTTT. V is TRBV19 and J is TRBJ1-1; D perhaps matches TRBD1 (5 bases). Germline CDR1 is LNHDA and CDR2 is SQIVND (reference sequence). This CDR3 has 13 residues. Trimming took off 6 bases at V and 4 bases at J, with 12 bases between the two ends.